This T cell receptor beta chain was recovered during a study of metastatic and nonmetastatic thyroid tumors. Study details: Blood and tumor or nodule tissue repertoires from malignant and benign thyroid patients were compared.

This clone was detected many times. No treatment had been given to any patient before thyroid surgery. Between the trimmed V and J ends, which lost 0 bases and 6 bases, there was a span of 16 bases. CDR3 size: 16 residues. Per the germline V gene, CDR1 is SGDLS and CDR2 is YYNGEE. TCRdb reprocessed the PCR reads via MiXCR. This repertoire shows 75,000 to 100,000 clones, about 12% found once; its top ten account for around 11%. The origin of this receptor is a female donor with papillary thyroid cancer or a benign thyroid nodule (not recorded which). Some clones in this sample may be carry-over from other donors' samples. The sample taken for sequencing was blood. This sequence joins TRBV9 and TRBJ2-1; D is possibly TRBD2 (6 bases). As DNA, the CDR3 is TGTGCCAGCAGCGTAGGAGAGCGGGTGGGGGGCAATGAGCAGTTCTTC. Protein: CASSVGERVGGNEQFF. Filled out from reference TRBV9 and TRBJ2-1, the complete variable domain reads DSGVTQTPKHLITATGQRVTLRCSPRSGDLSVYWYQQSLDQGLQFLIQYYNGEERAKGNILERFSAQQFPDLHSELNLSSLELGDSALYFCASSVGERVGGNEQFFGPGTRLTVL.